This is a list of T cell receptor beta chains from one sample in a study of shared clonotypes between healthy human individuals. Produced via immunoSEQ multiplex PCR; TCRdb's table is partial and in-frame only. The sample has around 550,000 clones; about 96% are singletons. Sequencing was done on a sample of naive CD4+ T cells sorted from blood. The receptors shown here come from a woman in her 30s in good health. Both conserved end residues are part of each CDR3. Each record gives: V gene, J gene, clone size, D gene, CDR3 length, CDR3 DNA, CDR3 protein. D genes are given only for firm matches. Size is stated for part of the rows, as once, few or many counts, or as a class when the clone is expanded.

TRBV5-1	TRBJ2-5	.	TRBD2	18	TGCGCCAGCAGCTTGGCCCCTACAATCGGGGGGGACCAAGAGACCCAGTACTTC	CASSLAPTIGGDQETQYF
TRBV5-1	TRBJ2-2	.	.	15	TGCGCCAGCAGCACTGGGACTGTGAACACCGGGGAGCTGTTTTTT	CASSTGTVNTGELFF
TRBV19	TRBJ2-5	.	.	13	TGTGCCAGTAGTCGCAGGGGCCGGGAGACCCAGTACTTC	CASSRRGRETQYF
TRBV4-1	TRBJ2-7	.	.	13	TGCGCCAGCAGCCAAGTCTTGCAGTACGAGCAGTACTTC	CASSQVLQYEQYF
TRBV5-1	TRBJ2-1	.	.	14	TGCGCCAGCAGCATAACGGCAGGGTTTTATGAGCAGTTCTTC	CASSITAGFYEQFF
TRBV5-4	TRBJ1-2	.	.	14	TGTGCCAGCAGCTCCAACCTCCTCCCTCGTGGCTACACCTTC	CASSSNLLPRGYTF
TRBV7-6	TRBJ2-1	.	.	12	TGTGCCAGCAGCTTACGAGCCCATGAGCAGTTCTTC	CASSLRAHEQFF
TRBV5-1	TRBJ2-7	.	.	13	TGCGCCAGCAGTACAGGGATTTTGGACGAGCAGTACTTC	CASSTGILDEQYF
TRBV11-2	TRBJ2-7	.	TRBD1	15	TGTGCCAGCAGCCTCGGACAGGGGCCCCCCTACGAGCAGTACTTC	CASSLGQGPPYEQYF
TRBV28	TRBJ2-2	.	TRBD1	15	TGTGCCAGCAGTTCCCAGGGGGCAGGCACCGGGGAGCTGTTTTTT	CASSSQGAGTGELFF
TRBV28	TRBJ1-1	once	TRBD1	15	TGTGCCAGCAGTTCCGCCGGGACAGGGTACACTGAAGCTTTCTTT	CASSSAGTGYTEAFF
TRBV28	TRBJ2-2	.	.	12	TGTGCCAGCAGTTTGTTGACCGGGGAGCTGTTTTTT	CASSLLTGELFF
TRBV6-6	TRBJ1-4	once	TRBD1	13	TGTGCCACTGCAGGGGGCGCCGATGAAAAACTGTTTTTT	CATAGGADEKLFF
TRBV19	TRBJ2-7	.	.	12	TGTGCCAGTAGTATAGGGCCCGGCCAGCAGTACTTC	CASSIGPGQQYF
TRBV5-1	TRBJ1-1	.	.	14	TGCGCCAGCAGCACAGCTCCGACTGACACTGAAGCTTTCTTT	CASSTAPTDTEAFF
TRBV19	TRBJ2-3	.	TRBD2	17	TGTGCCAGTAGTATTGGTGGCGGGAGGGCCACGACCGATACGCAGTATTTT	CASSIGGGRATTDTQYF
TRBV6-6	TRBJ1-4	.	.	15	TGTGCCAGCAGTTTCTCCCGGGGGCGAAATGAAAAACTGTTTTTT	CASSFSRGRNEKLFF
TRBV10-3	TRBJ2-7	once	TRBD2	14	TGTGCCATCAGTCCGGGACTAGAGAGCTACGAGCAGTACTTC	CAISPGLESYEQYF
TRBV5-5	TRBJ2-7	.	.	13	TGTGCCAGCAGCTTGTACTCGGACTACGAGCAGTACTTC	CASSLYSDYEQYF